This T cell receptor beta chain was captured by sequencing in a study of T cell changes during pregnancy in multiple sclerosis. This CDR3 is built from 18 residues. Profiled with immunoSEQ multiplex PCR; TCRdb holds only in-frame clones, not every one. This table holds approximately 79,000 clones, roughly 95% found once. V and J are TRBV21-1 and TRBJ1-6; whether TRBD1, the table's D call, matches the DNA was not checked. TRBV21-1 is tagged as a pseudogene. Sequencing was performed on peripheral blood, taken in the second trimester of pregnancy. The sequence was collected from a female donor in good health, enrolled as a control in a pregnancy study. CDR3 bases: TGTGCCAGCAGCAAAGAGGGGGCAGGACCGGATAGGGGTTCACCCCTCCACTTT. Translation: CASSKEGAGPDRGSPLHF.